This T cell receptor beta chain was sequenced during a study of blood T cell repertoires in COVID-19. Study-level information: Collection of acute and convalescent COVID-19 samples took place in the United States, Italy and Spain. PBMCs, B-cell-depleted T cells, or T cells provided the cDNA or gDNA that made up the material.

The ends were cut back, 5 bases at V and 2 bases at J, with 10 bases in the middle. Per the germline V gene, CDR1 is PRHDT and CDR2 is FYEKMQ (reference sequence). The CDR3 has 14 residues. Authors' processing steps: By means of reference gene primer amplification, nucleated cell counts were estimated. Produced via immunoSEQ multiplex PCR; TCRdb's table is partial and in-frame only. D and trimming were read from the DNA, whereas the V and J calls and clone size are those reported in that table. The sample yields over 60,000 clones, 80% to 90% seen once. Sample: peripheral blood. This sequence joins TRBV13 and TRBJ1-3; D unresolved. The sequence derives from a woman aged 50 to 60 with active COVID-19. CDR3 region: CASSHGETGNTIYF. The DNA for the CDR3 is TGTGCCAGCAGCCACGGGGAAACTGGAAACACCATATATTTT.